A single sample gave rise to the 14 T cell receptor beta chains below, sequenced in a study of regulatory T cells in long-lasting Graves disease. The time point here: newly diagnosed GD, antithyroid drugs for less than 3 months. From PBMCs, RNA was extracted and then used to make the TCR library. Investigators prepared the TCR beta libraries by applying iRepertoire HTBI primers and Arm-PCR of CDR3 regions. MiXCR was run by TCRdb on the multiplex PCR reads, yielding one entry per CDR3 protein. The table lists about 210,000 distinct CDR3 sequences, roughly 20% of them singletons. The same data also went into a second study, on T cells in Graves' hyperthyroidism and ophthalmopathy.

Sequencing used peripheral blood mononuclear cells (PBMCs), obtained at new diagnosis, from a patient treated with antithyroid drugs. The receptors originated from a woman under 40 with Graves disease.

This clonotype was seen many times. The V call is TRBV19, the J call TRBJ1-2, with 9 bases lining up with TRBD1. Germline V gene sequence: CDR1 LNHDA, CDR2 SQIVND (reference sequence). J gave up 4 bases and V 6 bases, and 6 bases lay outside the gene matches. The CDR3 is made up of 14 amino acids. CDR3 protein: CASRTGTGPYGYTF. CDR3 coding DNA: TGTGCCAGTAGGACCGGGACAGGGCCCTATGGCTACACCTTC.

This clonotype has ten or more counts. The rearrangement links TRBV28 to TRBJ2-5; D is possibly TRBD2 (7 bases). V was clipped by 5 bases and J by 5 bases, with 15 bases between them. CDR1 and CDR2 from the germline V gene are MDHEN and SYDVKM. The CDR3 totals 14 residues. CDR3 protein: CASSPRGRGETQYF. For the CDR3, the DNA is TGTGCCAGCAGTCCGCGGGGGCGAGGGGAGACCCAGTACTTC. Looking up the rest from reference TRBV28 and TRBJ2-5 gives the full variable domain: DVKVTQSSRYLVKRTGEKVFLECVQDMDHENMFWYRQDPGLGLRLIYFSYDVKMKEKGDIPEGYSVSREKKERFSLILESASTNQTSMYLCASSPRGRGETQYFGPGTRLLVL.

Ten or more counts support this clonotype. V is TRBV20-1 and J is TRBJ1-5; D gene uncertain. The CDR3 sequence is 13 residues long. CDR1 and CDR2 (germline): DFQATT, SNEGSKA (reference sequence). The V end lost 0 bases, the J end lost 2 bases, and 5 bases lay between the germline ends. The CDR3 region is CSARDHCNQPQHF. In DNA form, the CDR3 reads TGCAGTGCTAGAGATCATTGCAATCAGCCCCAGCATTTT.

This clonotype was counted many times. For the CDR3, the DNA is TGTGCCTGGATAGATAAGAAGCGGACTAGCGTTTACGAGCAGTACTTC. As protein: CAWIDKKRTSVYEQYF. V gene TRBV30 combines with J gene TRBJ2-7; 9 bases align to TRBD2. After removal of 4 bases from V and 4 bases from J, the junction contained 14 bases not matched to a gene. The length of the CDR3 is 16 residues. Per germline, CDR1 GTSNPN and CDR2 SVGIG (reference sequence).

This clonotype came up many times. V gene TRBV29-1 combines with J gene TRBJ2-5; D is undetermined. Between the trimmed V and J ends, which lost 2 bases and 5 bases, there was a span of 9 bases. CDR3 length: 12 residues. The germline gives CDR1 SQVTM, CDR2 ANQGSEA. CDR3 bases: TGCAGCGTTGAAACGCCCTCGGAGACCCAGTACTTC. This codes for CSVETPSETQYF.

This clonotype was seen ten or more times. The chain employs TRBV11-2 and TRBJ2-7, with D tentatively TRBD1 (5 bases). The ends were cut back, 1 base at V and 1 base at J, with 17 bases in the middle. CDR1 and CDR2 from the germline V gene are SGHAT and FQNNGV. There are 17 residues in the CDR3. In DNA form, the CDR3 reads TGTGCCAGCAGCTTAGTGCGTTGGGGCGAAGAGTCCTACGAGCAGTACTTC. Translating it yields CASSLVRWGEESYEQYF.

A few counts support this clonotype. This chain links TRBV9 with TRBJ1-3, with TRBD1 as a possible D gene (6 bases). The CDR3 consists of 18 residues. V shed 0 bases and J shed 2 bases, with 18 bases lying between them. The germline CDR1 and CDR2 sequences are SGDLS and YYNGEE. The CDR3 nucleotides read TGTGCCAGCAGCGTAGACTGGGGGGGCCTACAACCTGGAAACACCATATATTTT. Translating it yields CASSVDWGGLQPGNTIYF.

This clonotype has a count of ten or more. The rearrangement joins TRBV18 to TRBJ2-3, with D perhaps matching TRBD2 (6 bases). Germline-derived CDR1 and CDR2 are KGHSH and LQKENI. The germline V and J ends were trimmed by 5 bases and 7 bases, with 16 bases remaining between them. The CDR3 is 14 amino acids. DNA of the CDR3: TGTGCCAGCTCATCCGGGAGATCACCCAATACGCAGTATTTT. Translating gives CASSSGRSPNTQYF.

The sample holds many counts of this clonotype. The J gene is TRBJ1-5, the V gene TRBV6-1; D may be TRBD1 (5 bases). This CDR3 comprises 13 residues. Between the trimmed V and J ends, which lost 7 bases and 6 bases, there was a span of 13 bases. The V gene's germline CDR1 is MNHNS and CDR2 SASEGT. The CDR3 is CASNTGTVQPQHF. DNA of the CDR3: TGTGCCAGCAATACAGGTACGGTTCAGCCCCAGCATTTT.

This clonotype occurred many times. This rearrangement joins TRBV11-2 to TRBJ2-6; 7 bases agree with TRBD1. Germline V gene lookup returns CDR1 SGHAT and CDR2 FQNNGV. With V trimmed by 4 bases and J by 0 bases, 0 bases remained unmatched. The CDR3 length is 15 residues. The DNA of the CDR3 is TGTGCCAGCAGCTGGGACAGCTCTGGGGCCAACGTCCTGACTTTC. It yields the protein CASSWDSSGANVLTF.

Only one count was recorded for this clonotype. The chain uses TRBV11-2 and TRBJ2-5; 8 bases are a match to TRBD2. CDR1 is SGHAT, CDR2 FQNNGV, per germline. Germline trimming cut 3 bases from V and 4 bases from J; bases unmatched to any gene: 1. The CDR3 extends over 13 amino acids. CDR3 in amino acids: CASSFLAGETQYF. In nucleotides, the CDR3 is TGTGCCAGCAGCTTCCTAGCGGGAGAGACCCAGTACTTC.

This clonotype was recorded at least ten times. The V call is TRBV20-1, the J call TRBJ1-1; no clear D. Trimming stripped 0 bases from V and 1 base from J, with 12 bases between. This CDR3 spans 15 amino acids. Germline V gives CDR1 DFQATT, CDR2 SNEGSKA (reference sequence). CDR3 nucleotide sequence: TGCAGTGCTAGAGATATGCCAGTGGCGAACACTGAAGCTTTCTTT. Translated, it gives CSARDMPVANTEAFF.

The sample holds many counts of this clonotype. V is TRBV20-1 and J is TRBJ1-2, with D hard to call. The CDR3 covers 13 residues. Germline assignment: CDR1 DFQATT and CDR2 SNEGSKA (reference sequence). Trimming took 2 bases from V and 4 from J, leaving 11 bases between them. For the CDR3, the DNA is TGCAGTGCTAGACGCGGGGTCGGCTATGGCTACACCTTC. Encoded protein: CSARRGVGYGYTF.

This clonotype was seen many times. The chain couples TRBV12-3 or TRBV12-4 to TRBJ2-1; the match to TRBD2 covers 8 bases. J gave up 0 bases and V 5 bases, and 6 bases lay outside the gene matches. The CDR3 has 16 amino acids. The CDR3 reads CASSPRAGGSYNEQFF. In DNA, the CDR3 is TGTGCCAGCAGTCCCCGTGCGGGGGGCTCCTACAATGAGCAGTTCTTC.